This T cell receptor (beta chain) was observed in a study of beta chain features in type 1 diabetes. Deletions cut 3 bases from V and 0 bases from J, with 8 bases between. The CDR3 totals 14 residues. The germline V gene has CDR1 LGHNA and CDR2 YSLEER. Sorted cells reached over 95% purity in every population. Expressed TCRB transcripts were sequenced because the entire RNA isolate underwent reverse transcription. Profiled with immunoSEQ multiplex PCR; TCRdb holds only in-frame clones, not every one. The profile covers about 320,000 clones, with about 15% appearing a single time and 5.5% to 7.5% taken by the ten largest.

The chain recombines TRBV4-3 with TRBJ1-1; D remains ambiguous. This receptor was obtained from a man aged 25 to 40 in good health. Material for sequencing was central memory CD4+ T cells from blood. CDR3 region: CASSQGLMNTEAFF. The CDR3 DNA reads TGCGCCAGCAGCCAGGGCTTAATGAACACTGAAGCTTTCTTT.